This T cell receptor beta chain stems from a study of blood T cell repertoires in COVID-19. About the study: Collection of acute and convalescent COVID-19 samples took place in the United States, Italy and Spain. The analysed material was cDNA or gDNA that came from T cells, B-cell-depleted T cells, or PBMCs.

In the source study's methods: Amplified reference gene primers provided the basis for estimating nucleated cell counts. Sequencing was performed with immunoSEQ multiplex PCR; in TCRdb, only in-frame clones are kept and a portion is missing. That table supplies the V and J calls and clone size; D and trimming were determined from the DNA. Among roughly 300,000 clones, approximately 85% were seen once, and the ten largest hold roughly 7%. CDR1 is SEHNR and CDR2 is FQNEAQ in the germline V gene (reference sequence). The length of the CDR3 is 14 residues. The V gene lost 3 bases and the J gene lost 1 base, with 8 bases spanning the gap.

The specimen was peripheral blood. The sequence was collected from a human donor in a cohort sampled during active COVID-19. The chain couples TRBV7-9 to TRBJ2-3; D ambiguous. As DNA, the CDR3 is TGTGCCAGCAGCTTTGACATCCGCACAGATACGCAGTATTTT. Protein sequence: CASSFDIRTDTQYF.